Given below is one TCR beta chain in context. The data originate from a study of radiotherapy plus CTLA-4 blockade in lung cancer. With V trimmed by 4 bases and J by 9 bases, 8 bases remained unmatched. Germline CDR1 and CDR2: LNHDA and SQIVND (reference sequence). The CDR3 has 14 amino acids. Assay used: immunoSEQ multiplex PCR; TCRdb lists only in-frame clones, some missing. The sample carries roughly 44,000 clones, 60% to 80% recorded once. Sequenced material: peripheral blood, taken from a patient treated with radiotherapy plus ipilimumab. The sequence came from a human donor with non-small cell lung cancer who had stable disease on radiotherapy plus ipilimumab. The chain has TRBV19 and TRBJ2-1; 8 bases match TRBD2. The DNA of the CDR3 is TGTGCCAGTAGTAAAATAGCGGGGAGGGTTGAGCAGTTCTTC. Amino acid sequence: CASSKIAGRVEQFF. The full variable domain, completed using reference TRBV19 and TRBJ2-1, is DGGITQSPKYLFRKEGQNVTLSCEQNLNHDAMYWYRQDPGQGLRLIYYSQIVNDFQKGDIAEGYSVSREKKESFPLTVTSAQKNPTAFYLCASSKIAGRVEQFFGPGTRLTVL.